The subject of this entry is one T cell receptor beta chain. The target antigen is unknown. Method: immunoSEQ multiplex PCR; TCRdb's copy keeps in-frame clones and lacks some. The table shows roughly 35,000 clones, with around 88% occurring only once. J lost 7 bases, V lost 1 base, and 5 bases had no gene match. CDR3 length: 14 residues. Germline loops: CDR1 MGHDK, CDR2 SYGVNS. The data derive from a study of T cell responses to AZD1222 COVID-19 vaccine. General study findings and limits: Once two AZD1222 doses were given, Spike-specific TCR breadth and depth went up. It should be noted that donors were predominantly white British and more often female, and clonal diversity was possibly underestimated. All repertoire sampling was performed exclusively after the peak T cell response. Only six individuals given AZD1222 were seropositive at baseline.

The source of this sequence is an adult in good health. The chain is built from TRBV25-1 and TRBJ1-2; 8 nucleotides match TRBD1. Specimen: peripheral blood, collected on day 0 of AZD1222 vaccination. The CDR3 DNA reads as TGTGCCAGCAGTGAATGGCGGCAGGGGGCTGGCTACACCTTC. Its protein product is CASSEWRQGAGYTF.